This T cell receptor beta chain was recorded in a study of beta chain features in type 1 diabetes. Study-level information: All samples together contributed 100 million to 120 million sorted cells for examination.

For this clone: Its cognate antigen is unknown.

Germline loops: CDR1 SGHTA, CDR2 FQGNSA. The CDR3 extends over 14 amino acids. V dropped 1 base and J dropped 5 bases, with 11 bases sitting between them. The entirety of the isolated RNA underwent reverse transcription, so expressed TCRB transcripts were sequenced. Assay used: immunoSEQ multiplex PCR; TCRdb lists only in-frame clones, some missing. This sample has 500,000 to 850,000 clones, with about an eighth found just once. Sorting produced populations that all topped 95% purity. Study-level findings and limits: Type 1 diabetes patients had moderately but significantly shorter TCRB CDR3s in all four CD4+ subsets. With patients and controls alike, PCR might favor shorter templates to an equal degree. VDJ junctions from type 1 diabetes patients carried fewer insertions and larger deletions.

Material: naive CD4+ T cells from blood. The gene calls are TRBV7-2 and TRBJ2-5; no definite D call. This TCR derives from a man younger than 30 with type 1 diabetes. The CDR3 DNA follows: TGTGCCAGCAGCTTAGAGTCCTCTTGGGAGACCCAGTACTTC. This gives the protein CASSLESSWETQYF. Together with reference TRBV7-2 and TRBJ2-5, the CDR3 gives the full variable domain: GAGVSQSPSNKVTEKGKDVELRCDPISGHTALYWYRQSLGQGLEFLIYFQGNSAPDKSGLPSDRFSAERTGGSVSTLTIQRTQQEDSAVYLCASSLESSWETQYFGPGTRLLVL.